This passage covers 20 T cell receptor beta chains from one sample sequenced in a study of cytomegalovirus exposure and HLA in healthy donors. This table comes from immunoSEQ multiplex PCR, and its TCRdb copy is limited to in-frame clones, with some not included. The data show about 70,000 clones, around 94% seen once. Sequencing used PBMCs. All receptors come from a young man in good health and CMV-seropositive.

This chain links TRBV7-3 with TRBJ2-2, with 11 positions matching TRBD1. The CDR3 is 16 residues long. Germline V gene lookup returns CDR1 SGHTA and CDR2 FQGTGA. With 1 base clipped from V and 6 bases from J, the junction kept 4 bases outside the gene matches. Here the CDR3 DNA reads TGTGCCAGCAGCTTAAGAGGGACAGGGGGGCCCGGGGAGCTGTTTTTT. As protein: CASSLRGTGGPGELFF.

The chain has TRBV19 and TRBJ2-7; perhaps TRBD2 as D (5 bases). Per germline, CDR1 LNHDA and CDR2 SQIVND (reference sequence). The CDR3 consists of 13 residues. The germline V and J ends were trimmed by 7 bases and 2 bases, with 12 bases remaining between them. In DNA, the CDR3 is TGTGCCAGTACGCCAGGAGGACCCTACGAGCAGTACTTC. This translates into CASTPGGPYEQYF.

The V and J genes are TRBV9 and TRBJ2-2, with 8 bases lining up with TRBD1. J gave up 1 base and V 4 bases, and 3 bases lay outside the gene matches. This CDR3 region has 15 residues. The germline CDR1 and CDR2 sequences are SGDLS and YYNGEE. Written as DNA, the CDR3 is TGTGCCAGCAGCTTCGGACAGGGGAACACCGGGGAGCTGTTTTTT. Residues: CASSFGQGNTGELFF.

The chain is built from TRBV7-6 and TRBJ1-2, with TRBD1 identical over 7 bases. The CDR3 is made up of 15 amino acids. Germline V CDR1 and CDR2: SGHVS, FNYEAQ. Unmatched junction bases numbered 13, after V lost 4 bases and J lost 8 bases. CDR3 in amino acids: CASSSRETGDWGYTF. The CDR3, as DNA: TGTGCCAGCAGCTCCCGAGAAACAGGGGATTGGGGCTACACCTTC.

The chain combines TRBV5-1 with TRBJ1-3; D might be TRBD1 (5 bases). V lost 4 bases, J lost 0 bases, and 17 bases lay in between. The CDR3 contains 17 residues. CDR1 and CDR2 (germline): SGHRS, YFSETQ. The CDR3 sequence is CASSPQDRGSSGNTIYF. The DNA for the CDR3 is TGCGCCAGCAGCCCGCAGGACCGGGGGAGCTCTGGAAACACCATATATTTT.

CDR3 in DNA: TGTGCCACCAGCAGAGCCAGGACAGACATACAAGAGACCCAGTACTTC. It codes for CATSRARTDIQETQYF. The rearrangement joins TRBV15 to TRBJ2-5, with D possibly being TRBD1 (6 bases). This CDR3 spans 16 amino acids. V was clipped by 1 base and J by 2 bases, with 14 bases between them. Germline values: CDR1 LNHNV, CDR2 YYDKDF (reference sequence).

The genes are TRBV29-1 and TRBJ1-5; no definite D call. Germline loops: CDR1 SQVTM, CDR2 ANQGSEA. The CDR3 sequence is 13 residues long. V was trimmed by 0 bases and J by 3 bases, leaving 6 bases between them. The CDR3 region is CSVEDHPNQPQHF. CDR3 nucleotides: TGCAGCGTTGAAGATCATCCCAATCAGCCCCAGCATTTT. Full variable domain (remainder filled in from reference TRBV29-1 and TRBJ1-5): SAVISQKPSRDICQRGTSLTIQCQVDSQVTMMFWYRQQPGQSLTLIATANQGSEATYESGFVIDKFPISRPNLTFSTLTVSNMSPEDSSIYLCSVEDHPNQPQHFGDGTRLSIL.

This clone was found once. The genes are TRBV6-1 and TRBJ2-7, with 15 bases that match TRBD2. Germline V CDR1 and CDR2: MNHNS, SASEGT. The CDR3 covers 16 residues. J was trimmed by 6 bases and V by 4 bases; bases with no gene match: 7. This chain's CDR3 is CASSGTSGRARIEQYF. CDR3 nucleotides: TGTGCCAGCAGTGGGACTAGCGGGAGGGCCAGGATCGAGCAGTACTTC.

V gene TRBV10-3 combines with J gene TRBJ1-2; 12 bases are a match to TRBD1. Germline CDR1 ENHRY, CDR2 SYGVKD. Trimming took 5 bases from V and 2 from J; bases not matched to a gene: 9. CDR3 length: 17 residues. CDR3: CAISSGTGGLRNYGYTF. CDR3 DNA: TGTGCCATCAGTAGTGGGACAGGGGGCTTACGGAACTATGGCTACACCTTC.

In its sample, this clone ranks as medium-sized. The chain couples TRBV5-1 to TRBJ1-5; TRBD1 matches 9 bases. The germline V gene encodes CDR1 SGHRS and CDR2 YFSETQ. The CDR3 consists of 15 residues. The ends lost 3 bases at V and 4 bases at J; junction bases unmatched: 5. The CDR3 protein is CASSSDGQGNQPQHF. The CDR3 bases are TGCGCCAGCAGCTCGGATGGACAGGGGAATCAGCCCCAGCATTTT. Using reference TRBV5-1 and TRBJ1-5 for the parts outside the CDR3, the full variable domain is KAGVTQTPRYLIKTRGQQVTLSCSPISGHRSVSWYQQTPGQGLQFLFEYFSETQRNKGNFPGRFSGRQFSNSRSEMNVSTLELGDSALYLCASSSDGQGNQPQHFGDGTRLSIL.

This clone showed up just a few times. V gene TRBV6-1 combines with J gene TRBJ2-7, with 7 bases fitting TRBD1. The CDR3 contains 15 residues. Germline loops: CDR1 MNHNS, CDR2 SASEGT. Trimming at V came to 7 bases and at J to 0 bases, leaving 9 bases not matched to a gene. The CDR3 region is CASTQGGDLSYEQYF. CDR3 DNA: TGTGCCAGCACCCAAGGGGGCGACCTCTCCTACGAGCAGTACTTC.

V and J are TRBV5-8 and TRBJ2-1, with unresolved D. Trimming took off 2 bases at V and 2 bases at J, with 8 bases between the two ends. This CDR3 has 14 amino acids. Germline V CDR1 and CDR2: SGHTS, YDEGEE. CDR3 in DNA: TGTGCCAGCAGCTTTGACAACCCCTACAATGAGCAGTTCTTC. Its translation is CASSFDNPYNEQFF.

The chain combines TRBV11-2 with TRBJ1-2; D is undetermined. The CDR3 sequence is 13 residues long. Germline loops: CDR1 SGHAT, CDR2 FQNNGV. V gave up 0 bases and J gave up 2 bases, with 4 bases separating them. CDR3 sequence reads: CASSLDRNYGYTF. The CDR3 DNA reads as TGTGCCAGCAGCTTAGACAGGAACTATGGCTACACCTTC.

This chain joins TRBV19 and TRBJ1-1, with a possible D match to TRBD1 (5 bases). Per germline, CDR1 LNHDA and CDR2 SQIVND (reference sequence). Trimming left V 3 bases short and J 3 bases short, with 8 bases between. The CDR3 is 13 amino acids. CDR3 DNA: TGTGCCAGTAGTATCGGGGGATACACTGAAGCTTTCTTT. It translates to CASSIGGYTEAFF.

This rearrangement joins TRBV6-6 to TRBJ1-5; TRBD1 is a possible D gene (5 bases). There are 15 residues in the CDR3. The V gene lost 5 bases and the J gene lost 3 bases, with 14 bases spanning the gap. Germline lookup yields CDR1 MNHNY and CDR2 SVGAGI (reference sequence). Here the CDR3 reads CASSTPPGNNQPQHF. The CDR3 DNA reads TGTGCCAGCAGTACACCCCCAGGGAACAATCAGCCCCAGCATTTT.

This rearrangement joins TRBV30 to TRBJ1-2, with a possible D match to TRBD1 (6 bases). V was pared by 1 base and J by 5 bases, with 20 bases between. The CDR3 runs to 16 residues. CDR1 is GTSNPN and CDR2 is SVGIG in the germline V gene (reference sequence). The chain's CDR3 is CAWSAVWGRTLYGYTF. In nucleotides, the CDR3 is TGTGCCTGGAGTGCGGTTTGGGGGCGAACCCTTTATGGCTACACCTTC.

The chain combines TRBV18 with TRBJ1-1; 7 nucleotides line up with TRBD1. The V and J ends lost 1 base and 1 base, in that order; junction bases with no gene match: 9. The CDR3 contains 17 residues. Germline V lookup: CDR1 KGHSH, CDR2 LQKENI. CDR3 residues: CASSPRRGRLENTEAFF. The CDR3 nucleotides read TGTGCCAGCTCACCACGAAGGGGGCGTTTGGAGAACACTGAAGCTTTCTTT. Supplemented by reference TRBV18 and TRBJ1-1, the full variable domain reads NAGVMQNPRHLVRRRGQEARLRCSPMKGHSHVYWYRQLPEEGLKFMVYLQKENIIDESGMPKERFSAEFPKEGPSILRIQQVVRGDSAAYFCASSPRRGRLENTEAFFGQGTRLTVV.

The chain employs TRBV9 and TRBJ2-5; possible D gene TRBD1, 6 bases. Per the germline V gene, CDR1 is SGDLS and CDR2 is YYNGEE. The CDR3 sequence is 16 residues long. V lost 3 bases and J lost 4, with 19 bases in between. The CDR3 DNA reads TGTGCCAGCAGCGAGGGAAGGGGCAGGGGTATAGAGACCCAGTACTTC. Translation gives CASSEGRGRGIETQYF.

The rearrangement uses TRBV6-1 and TRBJ2-7, with 8 positions matching TRBD1. Trimming took 1 base from V and 5 from J; bases not matched to a gene: 7. The CDR3 length is 15 residues. Germline loops: CDR1 MNHNS, CDR2 SASEGT. CDR3 sequence: CASSEGIGTGDEQYF. CDR3 nucleotides: TGTGCCAGCAGTGAAGGAATAGGGACAGGCGACGAGCAGTACTTC.

The V and J genes are TRBV11-2 and TRBJ2-7; D unresolved. The ends were cut back, 0 bases at V and 6 bases at J, with 9 bases in the middle. CDR1 and CDR2 (germline): SGHAT, FQNNGV. This CDR3 spans 13 amino acids. CDR3 residues: CASSLDQVGEQYF. In nucleotides, the CDR3 is TGTGCCAGCAGCTTAGATCAGGTGGGCGAGCAGTACTTC.